This TCR beta chain was observed in a study of blood T cell repertoires in COVID-19. Turning to the study itself: Sample material is recorded as cDNA or gDNA derived from T cells, B-cell-depleted T cells, or PBMCs.

Clones were sequenced by immunoSEQ multiplex PCR, and TCRdb holds only the in-frame ones, with some missing. The sample lists roughly 200,000 clones, about four fifths occurring once. This CDR3 comprises 15 residues. V was cut by 3 bases and J by 2 bases, with 15 bases left in between. The germline gives CDR1 SGHRS, CDR2 YFSETQ. This sequence was found in a woman aged 50 to 60 who had been exposed to COVID-19. Material for sequencing was PBMCs or T cells enriched from blood (not recorded which). The chain uses TRBV5-1 and TRBJ2-7; possible D gene TRBD2, 6 bases. The CDR3 loop is CASSSSWAGPYEQYF. In DNA form, the CDR3 reads TGCGCCAGCAGCTCCAGCTGGGCGGGGCCCTACGAGCAGTACTTC.